This T cell receptor (beta chain) was sequenced for a study of Ad26.COV2.S vaccination and SARS-CoV-2 variants. The overall study: Ad26.COV2.S was injected intramuscularly once or twice, 56 days apart.

CDR3 size: 11 residues. Per the germline V gene, CDR1 is GTSNPN and CDR2 is SVGIG (reference sequence). V lost 2 bases to trimming and J lost 7 bases, with 3 bases between them. For this clone: What it recognizes is unknown.

This sample's treatment: over 15 received Ad26.COV2.S at low or high dose, single or two shots; about 5 received placebo; per-sample allocation not given. The samples were gathered on day 63 after the first injection of vaccine or placebo. The vaccine antigen was prefusion-stabilized Wuhan SARS-CoV-2 spike. Method: immunoSEQ multiplex PCR; TCRdb's copy keeps in-frame clones and lacks some. The sample includes some 480,000 clones, around 88% of them seen just once. Overall study findings and caveats: It was reported that spike-specific CD8+ and CD4+ T cell responses were substantially broad after vaccination. It is possible that the TCR breadth and depth analyses underestimated the total T cell responses.

The sequencing used peripheral blood, collected in a trial of Ad26.COV2.S vaccine versus placebo. The chain couples TRBV30 to TRBJ1-6; D unresolved. This TCR came from a person between 18 and 65 years old who received the Ad26.COV2.S COVID-19 vaccine or a placebo. CDR3 protein: CAWSLNSPLHF. CDR3 sequence (DNA): TGTGCCTGGAGTTTGAATTCACCCCTCCACTTT.